Following are 26 T cell receptor beta chains from one sample sequenced in a study of blood T cell repertoires in COVID-19. The repertoire was sequenced with immunoSEQ multiplex PCR; TCRdb's copy has only in-frame clones and lacks some. Among a few hundred thousand clones listed, 88% were seen once. The sequencing input was peripheral blood. The receptors shown here come from a woman in her thirties with acute or convalescent COVID-19.

In DNA form, the CDR3 reads TGTGCCAGCAGTTACAGTGGCGGGACTAGAGCTTACGAGCAGTACTTC. Its protein is CASSYSGGTRAYEQYF. The gene calls are TRBV6-2 or TRBV6-3 and TRBJ2-7, with 8 bases lining up with TRBD2. Germline loops: CDR1 MNHEY, CDR2 SVGEGT. The CDR3 has 16 residues. Trimming at V came to 2 bases and at J to 4 bases, leaving 10 bases not matched to a gene.

The chain is built from TRBV9 and TRBJ2-3, with 10 bases aligning to TRBD1. Per the germline V gene, CDR1 is SGDLS and CDR2 is YYNGEE. After removal of 4 bases from V and 3 bases from J, the junction contained 5 bases not matched to a gene. The CDR3 contains 15 residues. CDR3: CASSPEGQGTDTQYF. In DNA, the CDR3 is TGTGCCAGCAGCCCAGAGGGACAGGGGACAGATACGCAGTATTTT.

This chain joins TRBV9 and TRBJ1-3, with D possibly matching TRBD1 (5 bases). The CDR3 is 15 amino acids. Per germline, CDR1 SGDLS and CDR2 YYNGEE. Trimming removed 0 bases from V and 2 bases from J, with 9 bases in between. The CDR3 loop is CASSVASGTGNTIYF. The DNA of the CDR3 is TGTGCCAGCAGCGTAGCTTCAGGGACTGGAAACACCATATATTTT. Combining the CDR3 with reference TRBV9 and TRBJ1-3 gives the whole variable domain DSGVTQTPKHLITATGQRVTLRCSPRSGDLSVYWYQQSLDQGLQFLIQYYNGEERAKGNILERFSAQQFPDLHSELNLSSLELGDSALYFCASSVASGTGNTIYFGEGSWLTVV.

The chain employs TRBV4-2 and TRBJ2-7; 10 bases agree with TRBD2. CDR1 and CDR2 from the germline V gene are LGHNA and YNFKEQ. This CDR3 contains 16 residues. V trimming: 2 bases; J trimming: 0 bases; junction bases outside the gene matches: 4. CDR3 residues: CASSQTASGSSYEQYF. As DNA, the CDR3 is TGTGCCAGCAGCCAAACGGCTAGCGGGAGCTCCTACGAGCAGTACTTC.

This chain uses TRBV10-3 with TRBJ1-6; 9 nucleotides match TRBD1. CDR3 length: 14 residues. J lost 10 bases, V lost 11 bases, and 12 bases had no gene match. Germline V lookup: CDR1 ENHRY, CDR2 SYGVKD. The CDR3 region is CAVGPGQGGSPLHF. Here the CDR3 DNA reads TGTGCCGTGGGACCGGGACAGGGAGGATCACCCCTCCACTTT.

This chain uses TRBV2 with TRBJ2-2, with D possibly being TRBD1 (6 bases). The CDR3 is made up of 17 amino acids. The ends were cut back, 1 base at V and 0 bases at J, with 12 bases in the middle. From germline, CDR1 is SNHLY and CDR2 FYNNEI. This chain's CDR3 is CASSEGRTATNTGELFF. CDR3 nucleotide sequence: TGTGCCAGCAGTGAAGGTAGGACAGCGACGAACACCGGGGAGCTGTTTTTT.

In DNA, the CDR3 is TGCGCCAGCAGCTTACAAACCCCGGACAGGGGCGCTGAAGCTTTCTTT. Translating gives CASSLQTPDRGAEAFF. The chain couples TRBV5-1 to TRBJ1-1; TRBD1 agrees at 9 bases. The CDR3 is 16 amino acids. Germline values: CDR1 SGHRS, CDR2 YFSETQ. The trim removed 2 bases at V and 6 bases at J, leaving 11 bases unmatched.

Here the CDR3 DNA reads TGTGCCATCTCGCGGGACAGACTTCAGCCCCAGCATTTT. This encodes CAISRDRLQPQHF. This chain joins TRBV10-3 and TRBJ1-5; 7 bases match TRBD1. CDR1 is ENHRY and CDR2 is SYGVKD in the germline V gene. V was clipped by 8 bases and J by 6 bases; unmatched bases: 7. The CDR3 sequence is 13 residues long.

V and J are TRBV6-2 or TRBV6-3 and TRBJ1-5; 8 bases are a match to TRBD1. Trimming at V came to 2 bases and at J to 5 bases, leaving 5 bases not matched to a gene. Germline CDR1 is MNHEY and CDR2 is SVGEGT. The CDR3 has 15 residues. The CDR3, as DNA: TGTGCCAGCAGTTACGCAGACAGGGGTTATCAGCCCCAGCATTTT. Encoded protein: CASSYADRGYQPQHF.

J is TRBJ2-7 and V is TRBV7-2; 8 bases match TRBD1. The CDR3 loop spans 14 amino acids. In germline, CDR1 is SGHTA, CDR2 FQGNSA. V lost 2 bases and J lost 3; bases outside the gene matches: 3. The CDR3 sequence: CASSLQGADYEQYF. The CDR3, as DNA: TGTGCCAGCAGCTTACAGGGGGCGGACTACGAGCAGTACTTC.

The rearrangement links TRBV7-9 to TRBJ1-1, with no clear D. Trimming removed 6 bases from V and 5 bases from J, with 16 bases in between. The germline V gene has CDR1 SEHNR and CDR2 FQNEAQ (reference sequence). This CDR3 spans 14 amino acids. CDR3 DNA sequence: TGTGCCAGCAGATCTACGGACCCGGGGACTGAAGCTTTCTTT. Residues: CASRSTDPGTEAFF.

This clone was seen once. V and J are TRBV6-5 and TRBJ1-3; a weak D match, TRBD1 (5 bases). Per germline, CDR1 MNHEY and CDR2 SVGAGI. The length of the CDR3 is 14 residues. Trimming took 5 bases from V and 4 from J, leaving 12 bases between them. The CDR3 is CASSPGLLGNTIYF. CDR3 DNA: TGTGCCAGCAGTCCAGGGTTGCTCGGAAACACCATATATTTT.

A single count supports this clone. J is TRBJ2-7 and V is TRBV6-1; TRBD2 matches at 12 bases. Germline CDR1 reads MNHNS; CDR2 reads SASEGT. The length of the CDR3 is 17 residues. V gave up 2 bases and J gave up 4 bases; unmatched junction bases: 9. CDR3 DNA: TGTGCCAGCAGTGAACCGGCTAGCGGGAGGGCTGGGTACGAGCAGTACTTC. This gives the protein CASSEPASGRAGYEQYF.

The chain joins TRBV5-4 to TRBJ2-7; 8 nucleotides line up with TRBD2. V dropped 1 base and J dropped 9; count of bases not matched to a gene: 15. Germline V gene sequence: CDR1 SGHNT, CDR2 YYREEE (reference sequence). The CDR3 covers 16 residues. The CDR3 protein is CASSLWSGSISVGQYF. CDR3 nucleotide sequence: TGTGCCAGCAGCTTGTGGAGCGGGAGTATCTCGGTCGGGCAGTACTTC.

This chain connects TRBV5-4 to TRBJ2-1, with D possibly TRBD2 on 5 matching bases. The germline gives CDR1 SGHNT, CDR2 YYREEE (reference sequence). The CDR3 runs 15 residues. Trimming took off 0 bases at V and 5 bases at J, with 12 bases between the two ends. CDR3 residues: CASSLGESAHNEQFF. The DNA for the CDR3 is TGTGCCAGCAGCTTGGGGGAGAGTGCCCACAATGAGCAGTTCTTC.

The chain is built from TRBV5-4 and TRBJ2-3; weak D call: TRBD1 (6 bases). This CDR3 is 14 amino acids long. Germline CDR1 reads SGHNT; CDR2 reads YYREEE (reference sequence). The germline V and J ends were trimmed by 4 bases and 2 bases, with 11 bases remaining between them. CDR3 amino acids: CASSPGDITDTQYF. The CDR3 nucleotides read TGTGCCAGCAGCCCTGGGGACATCACAGATACGCAGTATTTT.

The J gene is TRBJ2-7, the V gene TRBV6-5; a possible D gene is TRBD1 (6 bases). Trimming pared 6 bases from V and 6 bases from J, leaving 15 bases between. The CDR3 totals 13 residues. The V gene's germline CDR1 is MNHEY and CDR2 SVGAGI. The CDR3 coding sequence is TGTGCCAGCAGCCCCCCACAGGGTGGCGAGCAGTACTTC. As protein: CASSPPQGGEQYF.

V gene TRBV7-9 combines with J gene TRBJ2-3; a weak D match, TRBD1 (6 bases). CDR3 size: 15 residues. Trimming removed 8 bases from V and 8 bases from J, with 23 bases in between. Germline CDR1 and CDR2: SEHNR and FQNEAQ (reference sequence). This CDR3 reads CASEWGQTSAGTQYF. The CDR3, as DNA: TGTGCCAGCGAATGGGGGCAGACCTCAGCAGGTACGCAGTATTTT.

The chain is built from TRBV10-3 and TRBJ2-1; maybe TRBD2 (6 bases). Trimming cost V 8 bases and J 5 bases, with 16 bases left between them. The CDR3 totals 14 residues. The germline V gene encodes CDR1 ENHRY and CDR2 SYGVKD. The CDR3 sequence: CAILSGQGNNEQFF. Written as DNA, the CDR3 is TGTGCCATCTTAAGCGGGCAGGGTAACAATGAGCAGTTCTTC.

Only one count was recorded for this clone. The genes are TRBV24-1 and TRBJ1-2; D is uncertain. This CDR3 region has 13 residues. CDR1 is KGHDR, CDR2 SFDVKD, per germline. V lost 1 base, J lost 3 bases, and 5 bases lay in between. For the CDR3, the DNA is TGTGCCACCAGTGATTTTTCTCACTATGGCTACACCTTC. Translated: CATSDFSHYGYTF.

The chain uses TRBV5-1 and TRBJ2-2; D may be TRBD1 (6 bases). Germline V CDR1 and CDR2: SGHRS, YFSETQ. CDR3 length: 16 residues. The germline V and J ends were trimmed by 0 bases and 2 bases, with 11 bases remaining between them. In DNA form, the CDR3 reads TGCGCCAGCAGCTTGGAAGGACAGATAAACACCGGGGAGCTGTTTTTT. Translating it yields CASSLEGQINTGELFF.

This chain connects TRBV15 to TRBJ2-1; weak D call: TRBD2 (7 bases). V lost 3 bases to trimming and J lost 12 bases, with 15 bases between them. Germline V gene data show CDR1 as LNHNV and CDR2 as YYDKDF (reference sequence). CDR3 length: 13 amino acids. The CDR3 region has the DNA TGTGCCACCAGCAGGAGAGAAAGGGGGGGGCAGTTCTTC. Residues: CATSRRERGGQFF.

The V call is TRBV12-3 or TRBV12-4, the J call TRBJ2-7; D remains unclear. Trimming removed 5 bases from V and 1 base from J, with 9 bases in between. CDR3 length: 13 residues. The CDR3 sequence: CASSTDISYEQYF. In DNA form, the CDR3 reads TGTGCCAGCAGTACTGACATTTCCTACGAGCAGTACTTC.

The rearrangement uses TRBV4-3 and TRBJ1-2, with D possibly TRBD1 on 5 matching bases. From germline, CDR1 is LGHNA and CDR2 YSLEER. V gave up 5 bases and J gave up 4 bases, with 14 bases separating them. The length of the CDR3 is 14 residues. Written as DNA, the CDR3 is TGCGCCAGCAGCTCAGGAAGGGGCCCCTATGGCTACACCTTC. Amino acids: CASSSGRGPYGYTF.

This chain uses TRBV27 with TRBJ2-1; the D is unclear. There are 12 residues in the CDR3. Germline assignment: CDR1 MNHEY and CDR2 SMNVEV (reference sequence). V was pared by 8 bases and J by 7 bases, with 12 bases between. CDR3 amino acids: CASRSGRNEQFF. The CDR3 region has the DNA TGTGCCAGCCGAAGTGGCCGAAATGAGCAGTTCTTC.

This chain joins TRBV7-2 and TRBJ2-2, with D possibly being TRBD2 (5 bases). V dropped 0 bases and J dropped 4 bases, with 9 bases sitting between them. The CDR3 is made up of 15 amino acids. Germline CDR1 reads SGHTA; CDR2 reads FQGNSA. The CDR3 DNA reads TGTGCCAGCAGCTTAGCCGGGCTAGCCACCGGGGAGCTGTTTTTT. It is translated as CASSLAGLATGELFF.